These T cell receptor beta chains were read from a single sample in a study of shared clonotypes between healthy human individuals. Some clones are missing from TCRdb's copy, which holds only in-frame ones; the method was immunoSEQ multiplex PCR. Of some 2,000,000 clones in the sample, 85% to 95% were seen once. The source material was naive CD4+ T cells sorted from blood. Receptor source: a man aged 18-30 years in good health. Both conserved end residues are part of each CDR3. The D gene is left open where the match is weak. The size field is filled for only some rows; it gives once, few, many or a size class.

V gene	D gene	J gene	clone size	CDR3 DNA	CDR3 protein
TRBV1	NA	TRBJ1-6	few	TGCACCAGCAGCCAGATATCAGGGAATAATTCACCCCTCCACTTT	CTSSQISGNNSPLHF
TRBV6-5	NA	TRBJ2-6	NA	TGTGCCAGCAGTTATCCGACGGGAACTGGGGCCAACGTCCTGACTTTC	CASSYPTGTGANVLTF
TRBV5-4	TRBD1	TRBJ1-3	NA	TGTGCCAGCAGCAAAGACAGGGGCTCTGGAAACACCATATATTTT	CASSKDRGSGNTIYF
TRBV28	TRBD1	TRBJ2-7	NA	TGTGCCAGCAGCCTGACAGGGTACGAGCAGTACTTC	CASSLTGYEQYF
TRBV5-1	TRBD1	TRBJ2-3	NA	TGCGCCAGCAGCGCGACGGGACAGGCAGGGCATACGCAGTATTTT	CASSATGQAGHTQYF
TRBV19	NA	TRBJ1-4	once	TGTGCCAGTAGTCAAGTCGCTAATGAAGAACTGTTTTTT	CASSQVANEELFF
TRBV5-1	NA	TRBJ2-7	NA	TGCGCCAGCAGCAGAACTAGTGCCAGGGAGTACGAGCAGTACTTC	CASSRTSAREYEQYF
TRBV6-1	NA	TRBJ1-6	NA	TGTGCCAGCAGAGTTCAAGGGTTAGCACCCCTCCACTTT	CASRVQGLAPLHF
TRBV2	NA	TRBJ2-3	once	TGTGCCAGCAGTGAACTAGGAGCGACATCTAGCACAGATACGCAGTATTTT	CASSELGATSSTDTQYF
TRBV5-1	TRBD2	TRBJ2-1	NA	TGCGCCAGCAGCTCTGGCAATAGCGGGGGGACCAACAATGAGCAGTTCTTC	CASSSGNSGGTNNEQFF
TRBV5-6	TRBD2	TRBJ2-7	NA	TGTGCCAGCAGCTTGGTTGGGTGGTTAGCTAGCGGAACCTACGAGCAGTACTTC	CASSLVGWLASGTYEQYF
TRBV12-5	NA	TRBJ2-6	NA	TGTGCTAGTGCCCAGTCTGGGGCCAACGTCCTGACTTTC	CASAQSGANVLTF
TRBV19	NA	TRBJ1-1	NA	TGTGCCAGTAGTCGACAGGTCCCCTCCGAAGCTTTCTTT	CASSRQVPSEAFF
TRBV7-8	TRBD1	TRBJ1-2	NA	TGTGCCAGCAGCCACGGGACAGGGAACGGCTACACCTTC	CASSHGTGNGYTF
TRBV28	TRBD1	TRBJ2-7	NA	TGTGCCAGCAGTCCGGGACAGACCTACGAGCAGTACTTC	CASSPGQTYEQYF
TRBV5-4	NA	TRBJ1-2	NA	TGTGCCAGCAGCTTGGAGGGGACCTATGGCTACACCTTC	CASSLEGTYGYTF
TRBV9	NA	TRBJ2-1	NA	TGTGCCAGCAGCGCCGCGGGATCGGAAGCCTACAATGAGCAGTTCTTC	CASSAAGSEAYNEQFF
TRBV10-3	NA	TRBJ2-1	NA	TGTGCCTCCCGCAAGATAAATGAGCAGTTCTTC	CASRKINEQFF
TRBV2	NA	TRBJ2-5	NA	TGTGCCGGCCGATTACAAGAGACCCAGTACTTC	CAGRLQETQYF
TRBV10-3	TRBD1	TRBJ2-7	once	TGTGCCTCTTCGAGGGACAGGACCTCCTACGAGCAGTACTTC	CASSRDRTSYEQYF
TRBV11-2	NA	TRBJ1-1	NA	TGTGCCAGCAGCTTGACAGCGAACACTGAAGCTTTCTTT	CASSLTANTEAFF
TRBV2	NA	TRBJ1-1	NA	TGTGCCAGCAGTGTCTATGGGAACACTGAAGCTTTCTTT	CASSVYGNTEAFF
TRBV5-1	TRBD2	TRBJ2-2	once	TGCGCCAGCACGCTAGCGGGAGAAACCGGGGAGCTGTTTTTT	CASTLAGETGELFF
TRBV19	NA	TRBJ1-1	once	TGTGCCAGTAGTACGGGACCCACGAACACTGAAGCTTTCTTT	CASSTGPTNTEAFF
TRBV29-1	NA	TRBJ1-1	NA	TGCAGCGTTTTAACAACTGAAGCTTTCTTT	CSVLTTEAFF
TRBV4-3	TRBD2	TRBJ2-3	NA	TGCGCCAGCAGCCCGGGGGGAGGGGCGGTCACAGATACGCAGTATTTT	CASSPGGGAVTDTQYF
TRBV10-3	NA	TRBJ1-4	NA	TGTGCCATCATAGGGCAGATTAATGAAAAACTGTTTTTT	CAIIGQINEKLFF
TRBV29-1	NA	TRBJ2-5	NA	TGCAGCGTTGTGGCAGGGGTTCGAATCAGAGAGACCCAGTACTTC	CSVVAGVRIRETQYF
TRBV2	TRBD1	TRBJ1-2	NA	TGTGCCAGCAGTCTATGGACAGGGACTTATGGCTACACCTTC	CASSLWTGTYGYTF
TRBV4-2	TRBD1	TRBJ2-3	NA	TGTGCCAGCAGCCGAGGACCGGGACAGGGTAACACAGATACGCAGTATTTT	CASSRGPGQGNTDTQYF
TRBV19	NA	TRBJ1-3	NA	TGTGCCAGTACCCTGACCTCTGGAAACACCATATATTTT	CASTLTSGNTIYF
TRBV5-4	TRBD2	TRBJ2-3	once	TGTGCCAGCAGTTCCGGGGGACTAGCGGGAGTGATGATACAGGGAGATACGCAGTATTTT	CASSSGGLAGVMIQGDTQYF
TRBV7-2	NA	TRBJ2-7	NA	TGTGCCAGCAGCTTAGCGCTAAACGCCTTGGAGCAGTACTTC	CASSLALNALEQYF
TRBV6-5	NA	TRBJ2-1	once	TGTGCCAGCAGTTCGGACTCGCTGGGCTCCTACAATGAGCAGTTCTTC	CASSSDSLGSYNEQFF
TRBV12-5	TRBD1	TRBJ2-5	NA	TGTGCTAGTGCCACGGGACAGGGTAGGCGAGAGACCCAGTACTTC	CASATGQGRRETQYF
TRBV27	NA	TRBJ1-6	NA	TGTGCCAGCAGTTTATCCAGCGGAGGAACATCACCCCTCCACTTT	CASSLSSGGTSPLHF
TRBV5-1	TRBD1	TRBJ2-3	NA	TGCGCCAGCAGCTCCCGACAGGGGAGTACAGATACGCAGTATTTT	CASSSRQGSTDTQYF
TRBV11-2	NA	TRBJ2-3	NA	TGTGCCAGCAGCTTACAACAGGGCGGGAGCACAGATACGCAGTATTTT	CASSLQQGGSTDTQYF
TRBV5-6	NA	TRBJ1-5	NA	TGTGCCAGCAGCCCCATGGGTGGCAATCAGCCCCAGCATTTT	CASSPMGGNQPQHF
TRBV29-1	TRBD1	TRBJ1-1	NA	TGCAGCGTTGAGGTTTCGGACAGGCTAAACACTGAAGCTTTCTTT	CSVEVSDRLNTEAFF
TRBV4-1	NA	TRBJ2-2	NA	TGCGCCAGCAGCCAAGAGAGTCCGGGGAACAGCGGGGAGCTGTTTTTT	CASSQESPGNSGELFF
TRBV7-3	TRBD2	TRBJ2-2	NA	TGTGCCAGCAGCGAGAGCGGGGTGAACACCGGGGAGCTGTTTTTT	CASSESGVNTGELFF
TRBV18	NA	TRBJ2-2	NA	TGTGCCAGCTCCCCTCAGGGTAACACCGGGGAGCTGTTTTTT	CASSPQGNTGELFF
TRBV11-2	TRBD2	TRBJ2-1	NA	TGTGCCAGCAGCTTAGGGTCTAGCGGGGTAAACAATGAGCAGTTCTTC	CASSLGSSGVNNEQFF
TRBV10-3	TRBD1	TRBJ2-7	NA	TGTGCCATCAGCCCGGACAGGGGAACAACAGAGCAGTACTTC	CAISPDRGTTEQYF
TRBV30	TRBD1	TRBJ1-1	NA	TGTGCCTTACACAGGGGGCTCATGAACACTGAAGCTTTCTTT	CALHRGLMNTEAFF
TRBV10-1	TRBD2	TRBJ2-3	NA	TGCGCCAGCAGTGAGGGACTAGCGGGTACAGATACGCAGTATTTT	CASSEGLAGTDTQYF
TRBV28	NA	TRBJ1-1	NA	TGTGCCAGCTTAATGACAGAGAACACTGAAGCTTTCTTT	CASLMTENTEAFF
TRBV5-1	TRBD1	TRBJ2-3	NA	TGCGCCAGCAGCTTGGAACAGGGGGCTGGTACAGATACGCAGTATTTT	CASSLEQGAGTDTQYF
TRBV6-5	TRBD1	TRBJ1-4	once	TGTGCCAGCAGTTACTCAGCGGGACAGGGAAATGAAAAACTGTTTTTT	CASSYSAGQGNEKLFF
TRBV5-5	NA	TRBJ1-2	NA	TGTGCCAGCAGCTTTCTTGGGGGGCTGGCCCCTAACTATGGCTACACCTTC	CASSFLGGLAPNYGYTF
TRBV7-2	NA	TRBJ2-7	NA	TGTGCCAGCAGCTTTCAGGTAGTCCGGGAGCTTGGTGAGCAGTACTTC	CASSFQVVRELGEQYF
TRBV2	NA	TRBJ1-5	NA	TGTGCCAGCAGACAAACAGGGAACAATCAGCCCCAGCATTTT	CASRQTGNNQPQHF
TRBV18	TRBD1	TRBJ2-2	NA	TGTGCCAGCTCACCACTTCGAACGACAGGGGGCACCGGGGAGCTGTTTTTT	CASSPLRTTGGTGELFF
TRBV11-3	TRBD1	TRBJ2-2	once	TGTGCCAGCAGCGGCGGGACAGGGGGCACCGGGGAGCTGTTTTTT	CASSGGTGGTGELFF
TRBV6-6	TRBD2	TRBJ2-7	once	TGTGCCAGCAGTCTCCGTAGCGGGAACCTCCTCGAGCAGTACTTC	CASSLRSGNLLEQYF
TRBV12-5	NA	TRBJ2-7	NA	TGTGCTAGTGGTTTCTTCCCCGGGACACCCCCTGTCGAGCAGTACTTC	CASGFFPGTPPVEQYF
TRBV6-1	NA	TRBJ2-1	NA	TGTGCCAGCAGCTTAAGACAGGCCTACGGTAATGAGCAGTTCTTC	CASSLRQAYGNEQFF
TRBV9	NA	TRBJ2-1	NA	TGTGCCAGCAGTCTCTATTCAGGGGCGGGGGACCCTTCAAGCTCCTACAATGAGCAGTTCTTC	CASSLYSGAGDPSSSYNEQFF
TRBV28	NA	TRBJ1-5	NA	TGTGCCAGCAGGAGCAGGGGTAATCAGCCCCAGCATTTT	CASRSRGNQPQHF